The source of this T cell receptor (beta chain) is a study of shared clonotypes between healthy human individuals. Study information: In total, the donors were two women and a few men aged 18 to 49.

Sequenced by immunoSEQ multiplex PCR; TCRdb stores in-frame clones only, minus some. The data contain millions of clones, over 85% of them singletons. The CDR3 runs 14 residues. V dropped 1 base and J dropped 9 bases, with 13 bases sitting between them. Germline V gene sequence: CDR1 SGHTA, CDR2 FQGNSA. Donors comprised only Caucasian adults living in Nashville, Tennessee. Notes on this clone: Antigen unknown.

General study points: Donor scarcity curtailed the genetic and exposure-history diversity represented herein.

Sequencing input: naive CD4+ T cells sorted from blood. Sample subset: CD45RA+ positively selected. The rearrangement uses TRBV7-2 and TRBJ2-1; TRBD2 is a possible D gene (5 bases). The TCR originated in a man younger than 35 in good health. The CDR3: CASSLGTTTSEQFF. The CDR3, as DNA: TGTGCCAGCAGCTTAGGGACGACTACGAGTGAGCAGTTCTTC.